The 2 T cell receptor beta chains below all came from one sample that was sequenced in a study of Graves' ophthalmopathy and Graves' hyperthyroidism. TCR beta CDR3 amplification used RNA transcripts. The workflow started with a first-round RT-PCR run with HTBI primers and then moved on to a second-round multiplex PCR. TCRdb independently ran MiXCR on the multiplex PCR reads; one entry per CDR3 protein. In the table there are 350,000 to 400,000 distinct CDR3 sequences, approximately 20% of which are singletons. The specimen sequenced was peripheral blood. These receptors all come from a woman between 18 and 30 years old with Graves' ophthalmopathy.

In its sample, this clonotype was seen many times. The chain is built from TRBV6-5 and TRBJ2-7, with D perhaps matching TRBD1 or TRBD2 (5 bases each). The CDR3 runs 15 residues. CDR1 is MNHEY and CDR2 is SVGAGI in the germline V gene. The V end was cut by 3 bases, the J end by 3 bases, with 15 bases between. CDR3 loop: CASSYERGFYYEQYF. CDR3 in DNA: TGTGCCAGCAGTTATGAACGGGGCTTCTACTACGAGCAGTACTTC.

This clonotype was detected ten times or more. V and J are TRBV7-2 and TRBJ1-2; the D gene is possibly TRBD1 (6 bases). Trimming cost V 5 bases and J 8 bases, with 18 bases left between them. Per the germline V gene, CDR1 is SGHTA and CDR2 is FQGNSA. This CDR3 has 14 amino acids. The CDR3 spells CASSAQTVGAGYTF. CDR3 nucleotide sequence: TGTGCCAGCAGCGCCCAGACAGTGGGGGCGGGCTACACCTTC.